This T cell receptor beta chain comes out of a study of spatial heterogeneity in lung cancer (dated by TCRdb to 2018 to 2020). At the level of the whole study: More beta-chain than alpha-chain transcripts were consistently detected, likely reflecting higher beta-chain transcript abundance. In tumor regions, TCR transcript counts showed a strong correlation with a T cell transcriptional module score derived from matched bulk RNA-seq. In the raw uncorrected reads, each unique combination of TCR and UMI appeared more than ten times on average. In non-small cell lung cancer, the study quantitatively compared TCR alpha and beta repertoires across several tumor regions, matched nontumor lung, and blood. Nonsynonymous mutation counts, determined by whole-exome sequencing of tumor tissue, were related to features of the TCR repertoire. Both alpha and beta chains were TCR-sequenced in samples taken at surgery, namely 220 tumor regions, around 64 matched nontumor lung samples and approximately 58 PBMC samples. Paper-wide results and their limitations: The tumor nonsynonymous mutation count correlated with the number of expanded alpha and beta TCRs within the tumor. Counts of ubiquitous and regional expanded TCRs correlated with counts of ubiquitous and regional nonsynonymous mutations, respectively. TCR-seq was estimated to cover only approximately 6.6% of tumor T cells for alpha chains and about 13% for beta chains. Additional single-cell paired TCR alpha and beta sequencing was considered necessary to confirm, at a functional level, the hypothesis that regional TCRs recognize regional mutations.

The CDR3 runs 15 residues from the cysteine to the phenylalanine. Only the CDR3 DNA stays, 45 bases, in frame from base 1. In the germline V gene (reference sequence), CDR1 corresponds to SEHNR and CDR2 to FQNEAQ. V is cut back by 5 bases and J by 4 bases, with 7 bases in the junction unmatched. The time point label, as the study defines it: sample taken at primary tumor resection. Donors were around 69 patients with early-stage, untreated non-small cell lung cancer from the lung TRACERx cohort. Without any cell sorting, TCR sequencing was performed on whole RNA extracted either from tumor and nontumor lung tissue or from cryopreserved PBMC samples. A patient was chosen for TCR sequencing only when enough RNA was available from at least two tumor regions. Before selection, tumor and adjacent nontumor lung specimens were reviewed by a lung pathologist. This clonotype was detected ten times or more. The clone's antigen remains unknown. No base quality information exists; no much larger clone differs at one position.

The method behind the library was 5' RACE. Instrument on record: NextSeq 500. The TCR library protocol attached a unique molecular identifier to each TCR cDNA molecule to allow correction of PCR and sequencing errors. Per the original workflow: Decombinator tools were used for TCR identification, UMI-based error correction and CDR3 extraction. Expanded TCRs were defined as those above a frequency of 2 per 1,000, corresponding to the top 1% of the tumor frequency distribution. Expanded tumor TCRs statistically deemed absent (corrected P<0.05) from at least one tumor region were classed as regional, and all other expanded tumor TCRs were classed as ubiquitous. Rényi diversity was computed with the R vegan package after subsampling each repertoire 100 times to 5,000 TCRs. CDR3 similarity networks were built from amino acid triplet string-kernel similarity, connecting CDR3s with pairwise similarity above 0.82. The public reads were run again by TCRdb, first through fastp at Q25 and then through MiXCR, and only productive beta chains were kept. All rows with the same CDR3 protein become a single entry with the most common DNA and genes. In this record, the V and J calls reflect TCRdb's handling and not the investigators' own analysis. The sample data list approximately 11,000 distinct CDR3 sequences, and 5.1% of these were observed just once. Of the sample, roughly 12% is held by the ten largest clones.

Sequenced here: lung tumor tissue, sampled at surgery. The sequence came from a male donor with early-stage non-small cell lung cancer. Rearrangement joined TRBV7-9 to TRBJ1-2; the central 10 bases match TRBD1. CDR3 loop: CASSPAGQGFYGYTF. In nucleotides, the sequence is TGTGCCAGCAGCCCCGCGGGACAGGGGTTCTATGGCTACACCTTC. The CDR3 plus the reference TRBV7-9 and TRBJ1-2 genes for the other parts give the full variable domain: DTGVSQNPRHKITKRGQNVTFRCDPISEHNRLYWYRQTLGQGPEFLTYFQNEAQLEKSRLLSDRFSAERPKGSFSTLEIQRTEQGDSAMYLCASSPAGQGFYGYTFGSGTRLTVV.